This T cell receptor (beta chain) is from a study of T-cell memory formation after mild COVID-19 (dated by TCRdb to the early 2020s). Broadly, across the study: TCR sequence clusters from the two donors were found to be largely donor specific. In two donors, T-cell clones that expanded and contracted after mild COVID-19 were followed by sequencing TCRalpha and TCRbeta repertoires longitudinally. The cohort comprised two young, previously healthy adult volunteers, one female and one male.

Here is what the overall study found, with its caveats: Balanced CD4/CD8 phenotypes were observed for clones contracting from day 15 to 85, whereas a bias towards CD4+ was observed for a second wave of clones expanding from day 15 to 37. The study covered only a couple of mild cases, and larger cohorts including severe cases with pre-infection samples were considered necessary. Contracting CD4+ clones were located mainly in the CM and EM memory subsets, whereas CD8+ clones were found to be enriched in EMRA. The detection of some responding clones in pre-infection memory suggests that pre-existing cross-reactive memory T cells joined the SARS-CoV-2 response. SARS-CoV-2 specificity of the second-wave clones peaking on day 37 was not confirmed.

This clonotype showed up just a few times. The antigen it recognizes is unknown. No per-base quality is available; no much larger clone lies one base away. As encoded in the germline V gene, CDR1 is SGHVS while CDR2 is FQNEAQ. The CDR3 runs 14 amino acids, cysteine and phenylalanine included. Only the CDR3 part of the read is kept: 42 bases, read in frame from the first base. V loses 5 bases, J loses 9 bases, and the germline ends lie 17 bases apart. Sequenced on an Illumina NovaSeq 6000. cDNA libraries for TCRalpha and TCRbeta were prepared by 5'RACE using constant-segment primers, with sample barcodes and unique molecular identifiers added. RNA was extracted from every sample with Trizol reagent. Library amplification was performed in two PCR steps, and a second sample barcode and Illumina TruSeq adapters were introduced in the second step. The libraries were sequenced on an Illumina NovaSeq using 2 x 150 bp paired-end reads. The paper's data handling went like this. With migec v1.2.7, reads were demultiplexed and then collapsed into UMI-guided consensus sequences. With mixcr v2.1.11, UMI consensuses were aligned to TRA and TRB V and J templates and assembled into clonotypes. A clonotype was counted as expanded or contracted only if both edgeR and NoisET called the change significant, with noise models trained on biological replicates. For edgeR calls, the cutoffs were a false discovery rate-adjusted p below 0.01 and a log2 fold-change threshold of 1. As an exploratory analysis of dynamics, max-normalized trajectories of the 1000 most abundant clonotypes were examined by PCA with hierarchical clustering. Separately sequenced CD4+ and CD8+ repertoires were used to assign the CD4 or CD8 phenotype of responding clones. TCRdb's own reprocessing of the public reads used fastp at Q25 and MiXCR and kept productive beta chains. Rows merge per CDR3 protein into single entries with the most common DNA and genes. It is TCRdb's table, rather than the study itself, that gives the V and J calls and clone size. Present in this sample are under 450,000 distinct CDR3 sequences, about 15% of which were seen just once. Around a fifth of the sample is held by the ten biggest clonotypes.

PBMCs were isolated by Ficoll-Paque density gradient centrifugation. Sequencing was done on a sample of PBMCs or a T cell subset sorted from them (not recorded which). The sequence links TRBV7-8 to TRBJ1-5, with a weak D call of TRBD1 (6 bases match). The origin of this receptor is a man aged 18 to 35 who had mild COVID-19 (a few samples of this study predate the infection). The sample titles of this study are shuffled in the database, so cell type and time point are left out; the donor was told from shared clones. The DNA sequence is TGTGCCAGCAGCGTGGACAGTTCTGTTACGCCCCAGCATTTT. Its translation is CASSVDSSVTPQHF.